The following is a T cell receptor beta chain sequence with its context. The data derive from a study of shared clonotypes between healthy human individuals. Data came from immunoSEQ multiplex PCR; TCRdb stores just in-frame clones and leaves some out. Seen here are 600,000 to 700,000 clones, roughly 73% observed once, and the top ten hold 1.5% to 2%. V was shortened by 5 bases and J by 3 bases, with 13 bases between the two germline ends. Looked up from germline, CDR1 is SGHVS and CDR2 is FNYEAQ. The CDR3 has 15 amino acids. The receptor's source is a woman in her twenties or thirties in good health. The sample was memory CD4+ T cells sorted from blood. Subset: CD45RA-negative fraction. The chain couples TRBV7-6 to TRBJ1-4, with D possibly matching TRBD1 (5 bases). The CDR3 protein is CASSLRDRSNEKLFF. In nucleotides, the CDR3 is TGTGCCAGCAGCCTCCGGGACCGCTCTAATGAAAAACTGTTTTTT. The variable domain in full, completed from reference TRBV7-6 and TRBJ1-4, reads GAGVSQSPRYKVTKRGQDVALRCDPISGHVSLYWYRQALGQGPEFLTYFNYEAQQDKSGLPNDRFSAERPEGSISTLTIQRTEQRDSAMYRCASSLRDRSNEKLFFGSGTQLSVL.